These 8 T cell receptor beta chains originate from one sample sequenced in a study of T cell responses to AZD1222 COVID-19 vaccine. Profiled with immunoSEQ multiplex PCR; TCRdb holds only in-frame clones, not every one. The table includes around 190,000 clones, roughly 88% detected once. The sequencing used peripheral blood, collected on day 0 of AZD1222 vaccination. These receptors originate from an adult in good health.

The chain uses TRBV19 and TRBJ2-2, with 9 nucleotides matching TRBD2. Germline V CDR1 and CDR2: LNHDA, SQIVND (reference sequence). The length of the CDR3 is 16 residues. Trimming cost V 1 base and J 8 bases; bases outside gene matches: 8. In DNA, the CDR3 is TGTGCCAGTAGTATAGTCGGCGGGAGGGCCTCGGGGGAGCTGTTTTTT. Its translation is CASSIVGGRASGELFF.

Concerning this clone itself: The sample has other DNA sequences that encode this CDR3 too. The chain uses TRBV27 and TRBJ1-5, with D possibly TRBD1 on 5 matching bases. CDR1 and CDR2 (germline): MNHEY, SMNVEV (reference sequence). The CDR3 has 12 residues. Trimming removed 9 bases from V and 1 base from J, with 7 bases in between. This CDR3 reads CASQGSNQPQHF. Written as DNA, the CDR3 is TGTGCCAGTCAGGGAAGCAATCAGCCCCAGCATTTT.

The chain is built from TRBV7-9 and TRBJ1-5; tentative D call: TRBD1 (5 bases). CDR1 is SEHNR and CDR2 is FQNEAQ in the germline V gene (reference sequence). V was pared by 2 bases and J by 0 bases, with 8 bases between. The CDR3 has 15 amino acids. The DNA of the CDR3 is TGTGCCAGCAGCTTACAGGGCGGTAGCAATCAGCCCCAGCATTTT. This codes for CASSLQGGSNQPQHF.

This clone was seen only once. J is TRBJ1-2 and V is TRBV27; tentatively, D is TRBD1 (6 bases). Trimming stripped 7 bases from V and 8 bases from J, with 20 bases between. The length of the CDR3 is 14 residues. Germline V CDR1 and CDR2: MNHEY, SMNVEV (reference sequence). CDR3 nucleotide sequence: TGTGCCAGCATCCCATCGGGGGGCTTCGGGGGCTACACCTTC. This gives the protein CASIPSGGFGGYTF.

The chain is built from TRBV6-5 and TRBJ2-5, with D unresolved. V lost 2 bases and J lost 4, with 8 bases in between. The CDR3 extends over 13 amino acids. Germline V gene lookup returns CDR1 MNHEY and CDR2 SVGAGI. The CDR3 protein is CASSYDHLETQYF. In nucleotides, the CDR3 is TGTGCCAGCAGTTACGACCATCTAGAGACCCAGTACTTC.

The chain links TRBV29-1 to TRBJ2-7; TRBD1 is a possible D gene (6 bases). The CDR3 totals 13 residues. Deletions cut 0 bases from V and 0 bases from J, with 6 bases between. Germline CDR1 is SQVTM and CDR2 is ANQGSEA. CDR3 nucleotides: TGCAGCGTTGAAGAGGACAGCTCCTACGAGCAGTACTTC. It specifies CSVEEDSSYEQYF.

The chain is built from TRBV30 and TRBJ2-7, with D uncertain. The germline CDR1 and CDR2 sequences are GTSNPN and SVGIG (reference sequence). With 1 base removed from V and 4 bases from J, the gap between germline ends came to 5 bases. CDR3 length: 11 amino acids. DNA of the CDR3: TGTGCCTGGAGTGGCCTATACGAGCAGTACTTC. It codes for CAWSGLYEQYF.

This CDR3 reads CASSQEASGLYEQYF. In nucleotides, the CDR3 is TGTGCCAGCAGCCAAGAGGCTAGCGGCCTCTACGAGCAGTACTTC. The chain recombines TRBV4-2 with TRBJ2-7; 7 bases map to TRBD2. The CDR3 is 15 amino acids. V gave up 0 bases and J gave up 3 bases; unmatched junction bases: 5. Looked up from germline, CDR1 is LGHNA and CDR2 is YNFKEQ.